These 2 T cell receptor beta chains originate from one sample sequenced in a study of T cells in Graves' hyperthyroidism and ophthalmopathy. RNA transcripts yielded amplified TCR beta CDR3 regions. An initial round of RT-PCR targeting the TCR CDR3 relied on the HTBI primer set. TCRdb ran MiXCR on the multiplex PCR reads and lists one entry per CDR3 protein. Among 400,000 to 600,000 distinct CDR3 sequences listed, under 25% were seen once. Sequencing was carried out using blood. The receptors were gathered from a man younger than 35 with Graves' hyperthyroidism.

This clonotype was recorded at least ten times. The chain has TRBV12-3 or TRBV12-4 and TRBJ2-2; 8 nucleotides agree with TRBD2. The CDR3 sequence is 15 residues long. V was clipped by 5 bases and J by 6 bases; unmatched bases: 8. DNA for the CDR3: TGTGCCAGCAGTCCCCCGGGACTAGGTGCCGGGGAGCTGTTTTTT. This codes for CASSPPGLGAGELFF.

The chain links TRBV30 to TRBJ2-5, with a possible D match to TRBD2 (5 bases). Germline values: CDR1 GTSNPN, CDR2 SVGIG (reference sequence). The CDR3 is 15 residues long. The V gene lost 1 base and the J gene lost 5 bases, with 17 bases spanning the gap. This CDR3 reads CAWSGTGSPEETQYF. DNA for the CDR3: TGTGCCTGGAGTGGAACGGGGAGCCCCGAGGAGACCCAGTACTTC.